This T cell receptor beta chain was identified in a study of cytomegalovirus exposure and HLA in healthy donors. Overall study findings and caveats: In vitro confirmation showed three CMV-associated chains to be CMV antigen specific.

Separation from the roughly 670-subject first cohort characterized the roughly 120-subject validation cohort, to which the donors belonged. The assay was immunoSEQ multiplex PCR, and TCRdb's table has in-frame clones only and misses some. The table includes about 150,000 clones, 85% to 90% detected once. The ends lost 4 bases at V and 3 bases at J; junction bases unmatched: 3. The CDR3 is made up of 14 amino acids. Germline V CDR1 and CDR2: SNHLY, FYNNEI. Comments on this clone: Its target is unknown.

Sequencing used PBMCs. This chain joins TRBV2 and TRBJ2-7; 10 bases agree with TRBD2. This sequence was found in a woman aged 18-29 years in good health and CMV-seropositive. The CDR3 sequence is CASSVSSGSYEQYF. For the CDR3, the DNA is TGTGCCAGCAGTGTATCTAGCGGGAGCTACGAGCAGTACTTC.